Described below is a single TCR beta chain sequence and its context. These data belong to a study of cytomegalovirus exposure and HLA in healthy donors. PCR used 60 Vbeta primers and 13 Jbeta primers. Profiling relied on immunoSEQ multiplex PCR, and the TCRdb table lists in-frame clones only, not all of them. The listing contains tens of thousands of clones. The CDR3 runs 16 residues. V lost 3 bases, J lost 2 bases, and 8 bases stayed unmatched. From germline, CDR1 is SGHNT and CDR2 YYREEE (reference sequence). This TCR was sampled from a man aged 30 to 45 in good health and CMV-seronegative. The genes are TRBV5-4 and TRBJ2-3; 8 positions agree with TRBD2. Specimen: PBMCs. CDR3 DNA sequence: TGTGCCAGCAGCTCGAAACTAGCGGAGGCCACAGATACGCAGTATTTT. Translating it yields CASSSKLAEATDTQYF.